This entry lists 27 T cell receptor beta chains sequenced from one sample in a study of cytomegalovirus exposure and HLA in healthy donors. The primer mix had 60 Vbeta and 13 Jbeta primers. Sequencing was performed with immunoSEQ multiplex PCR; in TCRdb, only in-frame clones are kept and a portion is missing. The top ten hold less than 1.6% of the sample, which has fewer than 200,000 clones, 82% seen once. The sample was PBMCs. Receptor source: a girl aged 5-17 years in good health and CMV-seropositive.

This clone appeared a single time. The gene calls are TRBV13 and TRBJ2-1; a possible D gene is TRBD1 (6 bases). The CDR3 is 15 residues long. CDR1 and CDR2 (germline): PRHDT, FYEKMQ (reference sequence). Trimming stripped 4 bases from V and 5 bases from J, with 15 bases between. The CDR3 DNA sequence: TGTGCCAGCAGCTCAAGCCCGACAGGTCACAATGAGCAGTTCTTC. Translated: CASSSSPTGHNEQFF.

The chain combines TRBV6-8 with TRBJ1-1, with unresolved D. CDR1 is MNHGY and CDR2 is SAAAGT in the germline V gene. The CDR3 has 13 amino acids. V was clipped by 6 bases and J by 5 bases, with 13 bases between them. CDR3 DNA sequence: TGTGCCAGCAGGCCCGGGGTCCGGACTGAAGCTTTCTTT. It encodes CASRPGVRTEAFF.

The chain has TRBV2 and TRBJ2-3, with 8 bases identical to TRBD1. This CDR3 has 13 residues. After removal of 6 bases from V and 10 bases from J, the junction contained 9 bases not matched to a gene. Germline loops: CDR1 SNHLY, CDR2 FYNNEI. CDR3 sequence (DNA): TGTGCCAGCAGCGGACAGGGCGACATAGCGCAGTATTTT. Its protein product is CASSGQGDIAQYF.

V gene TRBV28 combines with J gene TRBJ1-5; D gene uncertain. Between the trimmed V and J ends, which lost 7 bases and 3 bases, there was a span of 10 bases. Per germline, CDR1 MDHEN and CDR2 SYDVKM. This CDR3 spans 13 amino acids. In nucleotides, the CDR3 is TGTGCCAGCAACAGTCAAACCAATCAGCCCCAGCATTTT. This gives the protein CASNSQTNQPQHF.

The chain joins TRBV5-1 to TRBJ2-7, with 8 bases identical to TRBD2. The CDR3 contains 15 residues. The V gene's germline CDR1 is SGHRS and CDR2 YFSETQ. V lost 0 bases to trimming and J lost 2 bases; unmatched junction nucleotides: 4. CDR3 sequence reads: CASSLGAGGAYEQYF. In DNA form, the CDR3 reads TGCGCCAGCAGCTTGGGGGCGGGAGGCGCCTACGAGCAGTACTTC.

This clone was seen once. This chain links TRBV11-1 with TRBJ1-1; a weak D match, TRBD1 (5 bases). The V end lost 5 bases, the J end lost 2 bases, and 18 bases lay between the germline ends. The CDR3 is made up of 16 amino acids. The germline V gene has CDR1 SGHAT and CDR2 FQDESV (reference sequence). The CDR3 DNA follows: TGTGCCAGCAGCCCCCGGACACACCTGTTAAACACTGAAGCTTTCTTT. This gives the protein CASSPRTHLLNTEAFF.

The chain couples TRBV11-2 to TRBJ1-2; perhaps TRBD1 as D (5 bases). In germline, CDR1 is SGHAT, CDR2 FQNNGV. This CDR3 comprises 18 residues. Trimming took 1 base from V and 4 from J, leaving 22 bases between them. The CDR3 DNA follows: TGTGCCAGCAGCTTAGGTGAGTGCAGGGAATTCAGTATCTATGGCTACACCTTC. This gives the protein CASSLGECREFSIYGYTF.

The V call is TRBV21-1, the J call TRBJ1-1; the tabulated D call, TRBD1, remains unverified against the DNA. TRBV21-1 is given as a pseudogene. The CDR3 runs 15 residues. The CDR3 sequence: CASSKGATANTEAFF. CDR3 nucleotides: TGTGCCAGCAGCAAAGGGGCCACAGCCAACACTGAAGCTTTCTTT.

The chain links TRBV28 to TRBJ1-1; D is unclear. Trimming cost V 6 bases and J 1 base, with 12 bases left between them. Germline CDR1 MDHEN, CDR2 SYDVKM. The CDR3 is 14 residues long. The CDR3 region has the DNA TGTGCCAGCAGCTGGTCCGAGGGGAACACTGAAGCTTTCTTT. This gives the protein CASSWSEGNTEAFF. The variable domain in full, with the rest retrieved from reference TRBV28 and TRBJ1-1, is DVKVTQSSRYLVKRTGEKVFLECVQDMDHENMFWYRQDPGLGLRLIYFSYDVKMKEKGDIPEGYSVSREKKERFSLILESASTNQTSMYLCASSWSEGNTEAFFGQGTRLTVV.

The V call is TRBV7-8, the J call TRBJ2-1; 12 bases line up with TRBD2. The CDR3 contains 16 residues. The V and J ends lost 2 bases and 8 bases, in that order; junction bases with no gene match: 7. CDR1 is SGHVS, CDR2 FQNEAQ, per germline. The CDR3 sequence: CASSLSTSGRGDEQFF. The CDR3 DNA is TGTGCCAGCAGCTTATCGACTAGCGGGAGAGGCGATGAGCAGTTCTTC. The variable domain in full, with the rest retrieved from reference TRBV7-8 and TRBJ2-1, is GAGVSQSPRYKVAKRGQDVALRCDPISGHVSLFWYQQALGQGPEFLTYFQNEAQLDKSGLPSDRFFAERPEGSVSTLKIQRTQQEDSAVYLCASSLSTSGRGDEQFFGPGTRLTVL.

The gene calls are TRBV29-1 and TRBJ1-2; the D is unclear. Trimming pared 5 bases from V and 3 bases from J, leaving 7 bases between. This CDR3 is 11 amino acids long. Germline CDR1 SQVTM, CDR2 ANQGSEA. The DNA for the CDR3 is TGCAGCGTTATCCGGGACTATGGCTACACCTTC. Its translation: CSVIRDYGYTF.

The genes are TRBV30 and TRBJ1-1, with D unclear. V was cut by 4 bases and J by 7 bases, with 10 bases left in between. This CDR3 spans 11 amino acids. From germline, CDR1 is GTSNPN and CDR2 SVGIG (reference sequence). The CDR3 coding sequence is TGTGCCTGGAATGTTGGCGGTGAAGCTTTCTTT. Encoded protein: CAWNVGGEAFF.

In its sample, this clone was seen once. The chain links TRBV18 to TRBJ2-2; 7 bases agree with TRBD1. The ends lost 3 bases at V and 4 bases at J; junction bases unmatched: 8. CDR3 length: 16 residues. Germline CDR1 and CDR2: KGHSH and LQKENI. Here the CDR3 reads CASSPTGLAATGELFF. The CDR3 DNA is TGTGCCAGCTCACCGACAGGGTTGGCCGCCACCGGGGAGCTGTTTTTT.

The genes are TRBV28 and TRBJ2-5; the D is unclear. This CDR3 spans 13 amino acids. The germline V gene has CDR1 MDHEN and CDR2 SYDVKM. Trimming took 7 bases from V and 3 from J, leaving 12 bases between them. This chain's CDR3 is CASTLRQEETQYF. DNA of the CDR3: TGTGCCAGCACCCTAAGGCAGGAAGAGACCCAGTACTTC.

The CDR3 here is CAGGTQPQHF. DNA for the CDR3: TGTGCCGGGGGCACTCAGCCCCAGCATTTT. This chain uses TRBV19 with TRBJ1-5; possibly TRBD1 for D (6 bases). This CDR3 is built from 10 residues. V gave up 11 bases and J gave up 6 bases, with 8 bases separating them. From germline, CDR1 is LNHDA and CDR2 SQIVND (reference sequence).

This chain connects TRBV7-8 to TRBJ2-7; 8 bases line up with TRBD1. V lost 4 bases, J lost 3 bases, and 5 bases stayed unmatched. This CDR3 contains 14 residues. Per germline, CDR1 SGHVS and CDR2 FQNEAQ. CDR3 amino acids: CASSYGQGHYEQYF. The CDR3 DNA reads TGTGCCAGCAGCTACGGACAGGGCCACTACGAGCAGTACTTC.

The CDR3 DNA reads TGTGCCAGCAGCTTGGCCCCGGGACAGGCCTACGAGCAGTACTTC. It translates to CASSLAPGQAYEQYF. This sequence joins TRBV5-4 and TRBJ2-7, with TRBD1 matching over 8 bases. CDR1 is SGHNT, CDR2 YYREEE, per germline (reference sequence). V was clipped by 0 bases and J by 2 bases; unmatched bases: 4. CDR3 length equals 15 residues. Based on the CDR3 plus reference TRBV5-4 and TRBJ2-7, the full variable domain is ETGVTQSPTHLIKTRGQQVTLRCSSQSGHNTVSWYQQALGQGPQFIFQYYREEENGRGNFPPRFSGLQFPNYSSELNVNALELDDSALYLCASSLAPGQAYEQYFGPGTRLTVT.

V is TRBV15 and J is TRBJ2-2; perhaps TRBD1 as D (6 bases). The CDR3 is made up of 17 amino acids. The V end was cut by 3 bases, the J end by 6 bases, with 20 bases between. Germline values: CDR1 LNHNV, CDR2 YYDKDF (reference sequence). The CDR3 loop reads CATSSSGMGAAAGELFF. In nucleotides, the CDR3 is TGTGCCACCAGCAGTAGTGGGATGGGGGCGGCGGCCGGGGAGCTGTTTTTT.

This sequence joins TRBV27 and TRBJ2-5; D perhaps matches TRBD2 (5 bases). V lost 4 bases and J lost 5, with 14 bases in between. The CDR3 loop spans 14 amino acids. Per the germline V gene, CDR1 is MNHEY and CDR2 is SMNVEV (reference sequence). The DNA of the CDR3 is TGTGCCAGCAGTTCCCGGGATCTTTCGGAGACCCAGTACTTC. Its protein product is CASSSRDLSETQYF.

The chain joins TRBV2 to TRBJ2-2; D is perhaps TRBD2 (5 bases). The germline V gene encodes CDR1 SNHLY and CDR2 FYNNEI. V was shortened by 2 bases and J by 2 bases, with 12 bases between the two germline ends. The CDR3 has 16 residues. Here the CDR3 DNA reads TGTGCCAGCAGTGAACCTGGGGAGCCTAACACCGGGGAGCTGTTTTTT. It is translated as CASSEPGEPNTGELFF.

This CDR3 is CASTPDGTSSEQFF. The CDR3, as DNA: TGTGCCAGTACCCCCGACGGGACTAGCAGCGAGCAGTTCTTC. The gene calls are TRBV19 and TRBJ2-1, with TRBD2 identical over 9 bases. Germline loops: CDR1 LNHDA, CDR2 SQIVND (reference sequence). The length of the CDR3 is 14 residues. The J segment lost 10 bases and the V segment lost 7 bases, leaving 11 bases of the junction unmatched.

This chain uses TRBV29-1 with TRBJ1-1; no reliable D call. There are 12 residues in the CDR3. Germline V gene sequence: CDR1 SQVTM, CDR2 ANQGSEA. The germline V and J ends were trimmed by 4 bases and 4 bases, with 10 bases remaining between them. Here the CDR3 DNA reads TGCAGCGTTGGAGGGTGGCGCACTGAAGCTTTCTTT. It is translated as CSVGGWRTEAFF.

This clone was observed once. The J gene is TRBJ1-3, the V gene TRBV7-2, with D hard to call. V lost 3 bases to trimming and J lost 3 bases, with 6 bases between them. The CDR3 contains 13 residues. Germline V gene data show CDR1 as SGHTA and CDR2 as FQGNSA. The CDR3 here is CASSFRGGNTIYF. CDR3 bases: TGTGCCAGCAGCTTTCGCGGTGGAAACACCATATATTTT.

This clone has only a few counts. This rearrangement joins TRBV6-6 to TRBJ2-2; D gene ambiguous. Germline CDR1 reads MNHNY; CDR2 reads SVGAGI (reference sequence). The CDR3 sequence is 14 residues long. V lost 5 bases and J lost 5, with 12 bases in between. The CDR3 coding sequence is TGTGCCAGCAGTGGGCCGTTGTGGACCGGGGAGCTGTTTTTT. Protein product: CASSGPLWTGELFF.

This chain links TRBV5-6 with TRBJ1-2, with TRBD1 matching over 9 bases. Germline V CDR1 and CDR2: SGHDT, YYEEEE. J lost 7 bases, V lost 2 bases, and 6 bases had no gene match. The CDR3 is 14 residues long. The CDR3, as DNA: TGTGCCAGCAGCTTTGGTGGGACAGGGTTTGGCTACACCTTC. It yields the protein CASSFGGTGFGYTF.

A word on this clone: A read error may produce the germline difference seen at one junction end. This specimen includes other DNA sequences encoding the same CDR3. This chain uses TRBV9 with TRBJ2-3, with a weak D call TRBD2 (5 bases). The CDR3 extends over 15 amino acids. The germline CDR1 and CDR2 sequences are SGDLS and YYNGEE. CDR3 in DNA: TGTGCCAGCAGTTCTCCGGAGCGGAACACAGATACACAGTATTTT. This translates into CASSSPERNTDTQYF.

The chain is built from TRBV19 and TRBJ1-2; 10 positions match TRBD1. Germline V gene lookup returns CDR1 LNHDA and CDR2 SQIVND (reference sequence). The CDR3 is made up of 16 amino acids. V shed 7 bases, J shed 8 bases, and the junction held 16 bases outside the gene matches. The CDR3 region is CASNGAQRQGARGYTF. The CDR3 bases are TGTGCCAGTAACGGAGCTCAAAGACAGGGGGCGCGAGGCTACACCTTC.